A selection of T cell receptor beta chains follows, all from one sample in a study of blood T cell repertoires in COVID-19. Assay used: immunoSEQ multiplex PCR; TCRdb lists only in-frame clones, some missing. The sample has 40,000 to 45,000 clones, 89% seen once; the top ten hold 20% to 25%. Source material: peripheral blood. These receptors all stem from a man in his fifties or sixties with active COVID-19. Each CDR3 is given with its conserved first and last residue. Each record gives: J gene, CDR3 length, V gene, clone size, D gene, CDR3 DNA, CDR3 protein. D genes are given only for firm matches. The size entry is marked missing in some rows and otherwise reads once, few, many or a size class.

j_call: TRBJ2-6; cdr3_length: 16; v_call: TRBV19; clone_size: once; d_call: TRBD1; cdr3_nt: TGTGCCAGTAGTCCCATTCGACAGGGGCTGGCCAACGTCCTGACTTTC; cdr3_aa: CASSPIRQGLANVLTF
j_call: TRBJ2-7; cdr3_length: 16; v_call: TRBV6-2/TRBV6-3; clone_size: -; d_call: -; cdr3_nt: TGTGCCAGCAGTTACCAGGTTCTTACAAGCTCCTACGAGCAGTACTTC; cdr3_aa: CASSYQVLTSSYEQYF
j_call: TRBJ2-1; cdr3_length: 12; v_call: TRBV28; clone_size: -; d_call: -; cdr3_nt: TGTGCCAGCAGTTTGGGCCTCAATGAGCAGTTCTTC; cdr3_aa: CASSLGLNEQFF
j_call: TRBJ1-4; cdr3_length: 12; v_call: TRBV29-1; clone_size: -; d_call: TRBD1; cdr3_nt: TGCAGCGCGGGGACAGGCGGTGAAAAACTGTTTTTT; cdr3_aa: CSAGTGGEKLFF
j_call: TRBJ2-7; cdr3_length: 14; v_call: TRBV10-3; clone_size: -; d_call: -; cdr3_nt: TGTGCCATCAGTGTCGCCGGGACATATTACGAGCAGTACTTC; cdr3_aa: CAISVAGTYYEQYF
j_call: TRBJ2-5; cdr3_length: 13; v_call: TRBV18; clone_size: -; d_call: -; cdr3_nt: TGTGCCAGCTCAGCCGACGGGGTCGGGACCCAGTACTTC; cdr3_aa: CASSADGVGTQYF
j_call: TRBJ2-7; cdr3_length: 13; v_call: TRBV5-6; clone_size: -; d_call: -; cdr3_nt: TGTGCCAGCACTCCCGCCGGAGTATACGAGCAGTACTTC; cdr3_aa: CASTPAGVYEQYF
j_call: TRBJ2-3; cdr3_length: 17; v_call: TRBV15; clone_size: -; d_call: -; cdr3_nt: TGTGCCACCAGCATCGGGACATTCCCCACACACACAGATACGCAGTATTTT; cdr3_aa: CATSIGTFPTHTDTQYF
j_call: TRBJ1-2; cdr3_length: 12; v_call: TRBV28; clone_size: -; d_call: -; cdr3_nt: TGTGCCAGCAGTTTGAGCTCCGGTGGCTACACCTTC; cdr3_aa: CASSLSSGGYTF
j_call: TRBJ2-7; cdr3_length: 12; v_call: TRBV29-1; clone_size: -; d_call: TRBD1; cdr3_nt: TGCAGCGTTGCCACCCCAGGGGGCGAGCAGTACTTC; cdr3_aa: CSVATPGGEQYF
j_call: TRBJ1-2; cdr3_length: 12; v_call: TRBV19; clone_size: -; d_call: -; cdr3_nt: TGTGCCACCCGGGACTCCTTCTATGGCTACACCTTC; cdr3_aa: CATRDSFYGYTF
j_call: TRBJ2-7; cdr3_length: 14; v_call: TRBV18; clone_size: once; d_call: TRBD2; cdr3_nt: TGTGCCAGCTCACCACCTAGCGGGGGCTATGAGCAGTACTTC; cdr3_aa: CASSPPSGGYEQYF
j_call: TRBJ2-1; cdr3_length: 16; v_call: TRBV5-1; clone_size: -; d_call: -; cdr3_nt: TGCGCCAGCAGCTTGGAAGCTACCCCCTCCTACAATGAGCAGTTCTTC; cdr3_aa: CASSLEATPSYNEQFF
j_call: TRBJ2-1; cdr3_length: 15; v_call: TRBV7-3; clone_size: -; d_call: TRBD1; cdr3_nt: TGTGCCAGCAGCTTAATCGACAGGGTGGTCAATGAGCAGTTCTTC; cdr3_aa: CASSLIDRVVNEQFF
j_call: TRBJ1-4; cdr3_length: 13; v_call: TRBV19; clone_size: -; d_call: -; cdr3_nt: TGTGCCAGTATTTCTTCAACTAATGAAAAACTGTTTTTT; cdr3_aa: CASISSTNEKLFF
j_call: TRBJ2-3; cdr3_length: 15; v_call: TRBV9; clone_size: -; d_call: -; cdr3_nt: TGTGCCAGCAGCGTCGAACTAACTCGCACAGATACGCAGTATTTT; cdr3_aa: CASSVELTRTDTQYF
j_call: TRBJ2-3; cdr3_length: 15; v_call: TRBV28; clone_size: -; d_call: -; cdr3_nt: TGTGCCAGCAGTCCGCAATACTTGGGCACAGATACGCAGTATTTT; cdr3_aa: CASSPQYLGTDTQYF
j_call: TRBJ2-7; cdr3_length: 14; v_call: TRBV7-8; clone_size: -; d_call: TRBD1; cdr3_nt: TGTGCCAGCAGCCCCTCGGGACAGGGGTACGAGCAGTACTTC; cdr3_aa: CASSPSGQGYEQYF
j_call: TRBJ2-3; cdr3_length: 16; v_call: TRBV27; clone_size: -; d_call: TRBD2; cdr3_nt: TGTGCCAGCAGTTTATCACTAGCGGTGTTAGCTGATACGCAGTATTTT; cdr3_aa: CASSLSLAVLADTQYF
j_call: TRBJ1-1; cdr3_length: 14; v_call: TRBV6-2/TRBV6-3; clone_size: once; d_call: -; cdr3_nt: TGTGCCAGCAGTCGTCGGACTAGGGCCACTGAAGCTTTCTTT; cdr3_aa: CASSRRTRATEAFF
j_call: TRBJ1-4; cdr3_length: 12; v_call: TRBV27; clone_size: -; d_call: -; cdr3_nt: TGTGCCAGCAGCTCCCCTAATGAAAAACTGTTTTTT; cdr3_aa: CASSSPNEKLFF
j_call: TRBJ2-2; cdr3_length: 15; v_call: TRBV18; clone_size: -; d_call: TRBD2; cdr3_nt: TGTGCCAGCTCACCACTAGCGGGGAACACCGGGGAGCTGTTTTTT; cdr3_aa: CASSPLAGNTGELFF
j_call: TRBJ2-1; cdr3_length: 16; v_call: TRBV5-4; clone_size: -; d_call: TRBD2; cdr3_nt: TGTGCCAGCAGCACCCAGCGGGAGCGATCCTACAATGAGCAGTTCTTC; cdr3_aa: CASSTQRERSYNEQFF
j_call: TRBJ2-3; cdr3_length: 15; v_call: TRBV4-3; clone_size: -; d_call: TRBD2; cdr3_nt: TGCGCCAGCAGCCAAGGAGCGGGAATTGGGGATACGCAGTATTTT; cdr3_aa: CASSQGAGIGDTQYF
j_call: TRBJ2-6; cdr3_length: 18; v_call: TRBV28; clone_size: -; d_call: TRBD1; cdr3_nt: TGTGCCAGCAGAAGCCCGGGACAGGGGGCTATGGGGGCCAACGTCCTGACTTTC; cdr3_aa: CASRSPGQGAMGANVLTF
j_call: TRBJ1-2; cdr3_length: 14; v_call: TRBV7-2; clone_size: -; d_call: TRBD1; cdr3_nt: TGTGCCAGCAGCTTGACGACAGGGAACTATGGCTACACCTTC; cdr3_aa: CASSLTTGNYGYTF
j_call: TRBJ2-7; cdr3_length: 15; v_call: TRBV6-5; clone_size: -; d_call: -; cdr3_nt: TGTGCCAGCAGTTACTCGACAGCCCCTGTCTACGAGCAGTACTTC; cdr3_aa: CASSYSTAPVYEQYF
j_call: TRBJ2-3; cdr3_length: 14; v_call: TRBV30; clone_size: once; d_call: TRBD2; cdr3_nt: TGTGCCTGGGGTTTAGCGGGGGGGGCAGATACGCAGTATTTT; cdr3_aa: CAWGLAGGADTQYF
j_call: TRBJ2-7; cdr3_length: 14; v_call: TRBV24-1; clone_size: -; d_call: TRBD1; cdr3_nt: TGTGCCACCAGTGATGCCGGGACAGGGCTCGAGCAGTACTTC; cdr3_aa: CATSDAGTGLEQYF
j_call: TRBJ2-7; cdr3_length: 19; v_call: TRBV21-1; clone_size: -; d_call: -; cdr3_nt: TGTGCCAGCAGCAAAGTTAGCGGGAGAGGCCCGGCGCCCGGTTACGAGCAGTACTTC; cdr3_aa: CASSKVSGRGPAPGYEQYF
j_call: TRBJ2-4; cdr3_length: 13; v_call: TRBV6-5; clone_size: -; d_call: TRBD2; cdr3_nt: TGTGCCAGCAGGCTAGCGGGGGGAAACATTCAGTACTTC; cdr3_aa: CASRLAGGNIQYF
j_call: TRBJ2-3; cdr3_length: 14; v_call: TRBV2; clone_size: -; d_call: TRBD2; cdr3_nt: TGTGCCAGCAGAGGCGGGAGTCGGCCAGATACGCAGTATTTT; cdr3_aa: CASRGGSRPDTQYF
j_call: TRBJ2-1; cdr3_length: 14; v_call: TRBV7-3; clone_size: -; d_call: TRBD2; cdr3_nt: TGTGCCAGCAGCACAGCGGGAGGGTTCAATGAGCAGTTCTTC; cdr3_aa: CASSTAGGFNEQFF
j_call: TRBJ2-7; cdr3_length: 16; v_call: TRBV4-1; clone_size: -; d_call: TRBD2; cdr3_nt: TGCGCCAGCAGCCAAGTAAAGGGACTAGCGCGGGGCGAGCAGTACTTC; cdr3_aa: CASSQVKGLARGEQYF
j_call: TRBJ1-2; cdr3_length: 14; v_call: TRBV6-5; clone_size: -; d_call: -; cdr3_nt: TGTGCCAGCAGTACGAGGTCTAGGGGCTATGGCTACACCTTC; cdr3_aa: CASSTRSRGYGYTF
j_call: TRBJ2-1; cdr3_length: 15; v_call: TRBV5-1; clone_size: -; d_call: TRBD2; cdr3_nt: TGCGCCAGCAGCCCGCGGGAGGGGATAAACAATGAGCAGTTCTTC; cdr3_aa: CASSPREGINNEQFF
j_call: TRBJ2-7; cdr3_length: 16; v_call: TRBV6-2/TRBV6-3; clone_size: -; d_call: TRBD2; cdr3_nt: TGTGCCAGCAGTTTTACTAGCGGGAGGGCCTATTACGAGCAGTACTTC; cdr3_aa: CASSFTSGRAYYEQYF
j_call: TRBJ2-1; cdr3_length: 14; v_call: TRBV7-8; clone_size: -; d_call: -; cdr3_nt: TGTGCCAGCAGCTTAACGGGCTCCTACAATGAGCAGTTCTTC; cdr3_aa: CASSLTGSYNEQFF
j_call: TRBJ1-6; cdr3_length: 14; v_call: TRBV7-9; clone_size: -; d_call: -; cdr3_nt: TGTGCCAGCAGCTTGAATCAGGGGCATTCACCCCTCCACTTT; cdr3_aa: CASSLNQGHSPLHF
j_call: TRBJ2-7; cdr3_length: 13; v_call: TRBV7-8; clone_size: -; d_call: -; cdr3_nt: TGTGCCAGCAGCTTGGGGCGCTCCTACGAGCAGTACTTC; cdr3_aa: CASSLGRSYEQYF
j_call: TRBJ1-5; cdr3_length: 16; v_call: TRBV5-1; clone_size: once; d_call: -; cdr3_nt: TGCGCCAGCAGCTTGGGTTTACAGGGTAGCAATCAGCCCCAGCATTTT; cdr3_aa: CASSLGLQGSNQPQHF
j_call: TRBJ2-7; cdr3_length: 14; v_call: TRBV5-6; clone_size: -; d_call: -; cdr3_nt: TGTGCCAGCAGCTGGCGGTCGAGCTCCTACGAGCAGTACTTC; cdr3_aa: CASSWRSSSYEQYF
j_call: TRBJ2-7; cdr3_length: 12; v_call: TRBV10-3; clone_size: -; d_call: -; cdr3_nt: TGTGCCATCAGTGACGGTGCCTACGAGCAGTACTTC; cdr3_aa: CAISDGAYEQYF
j_call: TRBJ2-3; cdr3_length: 14; v_call: TRBV5-1; clone_size: -; d_call: -; cdr3_nt: TGCGCCAGCAGCCCGGGGAAGAGCACAGATACGCAGTATTTT; cdr3_aa: CASSPGKSTDTQYF
j_call: TRBJ1-2; cdr3_length: 14; v_call: TRBV11-2; clone_size: -; d_call: TRBD1; cdr3_nt: TGTGCCACCATCCAGGGGGGAAGGAACTATGGCTACACCTTC; cdr3_aa: CATIQGGRNYGYTF
j_call: TRBJ2-1; cdr3_length: 14; v_call: TRBV5-1; clone_size: -; d_call: -; cdr3_nt: TGCGCCAGCAGCTTGGGATTCGAAAGAGGTGAGCAGTTCTTC; cdr3_aa: CASSLGFERGEQFF